This T cell receptor beta chain was retrieved from a study of control samples from healthy donors and cancer patients. The CDR3 has 16 amino acids. V shed 4 bases, J shed 0 bases, and the junction held 4 bases outside the gene matches. Germline-derived CDR1 and CDR2 are MNHEY and SVGEGT. Libraries were prepared by immunoSEQ multiplex PCR; TCRdb keeps only in-frame clonotypes and omits some of them. The sample consists of roughly 50,000 clones, approximately 90% of them appearing once. The sequenced material came from PBMCs. This receptor was identified in a man aged 25 to 45 with colorectal cancer. The rearrangement joins TRBV6-2 or TRBV6-3 to TRBJ2-2; 8 positions match TRBD1. CDR3 amino acids: CASSFPGGANTGELFF. The CDR3 bases are TGTGCCAGCAGTTTCCCAGGGGGCGCGAACACCGGGGAGCTGTTTTTT.